This T cell receptor beta chain was recovered during a study of blood T cell repertoires in COVID-19. Symptom resolution, clearance, or two negative PCRs marked donors in Cohort 3 as recovered. Method: immunoSEQ multiplex PCR; TCRdb's copy keeps in-frame clones and lacks some. This table has around 330,000 clones, 90% appearing once. This clone was picked up a small number of times. The V gene's germline CDR1 is KGHSH and CDR2 LQKENI. The CDR3 is 15 residues long. Deletions cut 3 bases from V and 1 base from J, with 12 bases between. This chain uses TRBV18 with TRBJ2-5; a possible D gene is TRBD2 (5 bases). The source is a man between 60 and 75 years old who had recovered from COVID-19. The sequenced sample was PBMCs or T cells enriched from blood (not recorded which). The CDR3 protein is CASSPLNGIQETQYF. DNA for the CDR3: TGTGCCAGCTCACCTCTTAACGGGATCCAAGAGACCCAGTACTTC.